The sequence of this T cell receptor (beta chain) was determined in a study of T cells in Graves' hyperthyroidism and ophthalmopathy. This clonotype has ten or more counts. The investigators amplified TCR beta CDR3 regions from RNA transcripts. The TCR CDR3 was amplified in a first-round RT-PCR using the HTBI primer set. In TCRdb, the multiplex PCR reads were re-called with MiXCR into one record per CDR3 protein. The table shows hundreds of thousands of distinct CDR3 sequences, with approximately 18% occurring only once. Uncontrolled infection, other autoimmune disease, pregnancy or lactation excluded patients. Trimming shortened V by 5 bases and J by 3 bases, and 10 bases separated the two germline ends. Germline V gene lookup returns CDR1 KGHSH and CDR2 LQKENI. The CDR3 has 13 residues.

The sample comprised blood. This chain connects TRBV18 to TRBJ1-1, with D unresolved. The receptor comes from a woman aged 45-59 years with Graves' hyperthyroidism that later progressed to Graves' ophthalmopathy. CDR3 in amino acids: CASSRWGDTEAFF. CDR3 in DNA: TGTGCCAGCTCAAGGTGGGGTGACACTGAAGCTTTCTTT.